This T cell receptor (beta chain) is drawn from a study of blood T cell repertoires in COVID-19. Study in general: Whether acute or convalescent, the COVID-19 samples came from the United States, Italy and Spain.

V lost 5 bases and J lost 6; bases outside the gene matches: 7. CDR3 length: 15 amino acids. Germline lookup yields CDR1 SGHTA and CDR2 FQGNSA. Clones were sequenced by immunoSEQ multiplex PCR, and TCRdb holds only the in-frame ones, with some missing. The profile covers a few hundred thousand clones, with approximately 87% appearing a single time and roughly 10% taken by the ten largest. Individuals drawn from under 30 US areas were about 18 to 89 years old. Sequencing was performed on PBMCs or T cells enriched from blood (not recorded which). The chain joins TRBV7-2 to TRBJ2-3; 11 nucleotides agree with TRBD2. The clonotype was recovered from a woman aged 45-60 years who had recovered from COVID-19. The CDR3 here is CASSLGLAAGDTQYF. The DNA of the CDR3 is TGTGCCAGCAGCCTGGGACTAGCGGCGGGTGATACGCAGTATTTT.